Below, 23 T cell receptor beta chains from the same sample are listed, as sequenced in a study of CD8 T cells in Susac syndrome. A quantity of roughly 0.5 to 1 ug RNA underwent reverse transcription using random hexamers. TCRdb itself ran the immunoSEQ multiplex PCR reads through MiXCR, one entry per CDR3 protein. The table includes about 430,000 distinct CDR3 sequences, about 85% detected once. The sample comprised CD8+ T cells from PBMCs. The receptors here all came from a human donor with multiple sclerosis.

This rearrangement joins TRBV4-2 to TRBJ2-1, with TRBD1 as a possible D gene (6 bases). The ends were cut back, 1 base at V and 3 bases at J, with 13 bases in the middle. This CDR3 is built from 16 residues. Germline CDR1 and CDR2: LGHNA and YNFKEQ. The CDR3 DNA sequence: TGTGCCAGCAGCCAAGGTCAGGGGATGAGCTACAATGAGCAGTTCTTC. It is translated as CASSQGQGMSYNEQFF.

V usage is TRBV5-4 and J usage is TRBJ2-6; a possible D gene is TRBD1 (6 bases). The CDR3 consists of 17 residues. Deletions cut 3 bases from V and 0 bases from J, with 13 bases between. The germline gives CDR1 SGHNT, CDR2 YYREEE (reference sequence). Here the CDR3 reads CASSSRTAFSGANVLTF. The CDR3 coding sequence is TGTGCCAGCAGCTCACGGACAGCATTCTCTGGGGCCAACGTCCTGACTTTC.

The chain couples TRBV5-4 to TRBJ2-2, with D uncertain. This CDR3 comprises 14 residues. Germline V gene data show CDR1 as SGHNT and CDR2 as YYREEE (reference sequence). V was clipped by 4 bases and J by 0 bases, with 7 bases between them. CDR3 protein: CASSVNPNTGELFF. CDR3 coding DNA: TGTGCCAGCAGCGTTAATCCGAACACCGGGGAGCTGTTTTTT.

The J gene is TRBJ2-1, the V gene TRBV3-1; D unclear. Germline V gene lookup returns CDR1 LGHDT and CDR2 YNNKEL (reference sequence). The CDR3 has 13 amino acids. The V and J ends lost 3 bases and 8 bases respectively, with 11 bases between them. The CDR3 sequence: CASSQDSGDEQFF. The CDR3, as DNA: TGTGCCAGCAGCCAGGATAGTGGGGATGAGCAGTTCTTC.

This chain uses TRBV10-3 with TRBJ2-7; D is unresolved. The V and J ends lost 3 bases and 3 bases respectively, with 12 bases between them. Germline V lookup: CDR1 ENHRY, CDR2 SYGVKD. The CDR3 runs to 14 residues. Here the CDR3 reads CAISEVGPLYEQYF. The CDR3 DNA reads as TGTGCCATCAGTGAAGTCGGGCCACTCTACGAGCAGTACTTC.

V and J are TRBV15 and TRBJ1-5; no firm D call. The CDR3 runs 14 residues. Trimming removed 1 base from V and 9 bases from J, with 13 bases in between. The germline CDR1 and CDR2 sequences are LNHNV and YYDKDF (reference sequence). The CDR3: CATSRAREVGPQHF. CDR3 sequence (DNA): TGTGCCACCAGCAGAGCAAGGGAAGTGGGGCCCCAGCATTTT.

V usage is TRBV15 and J usage is TRBJ1-6; D not certain. Trimming removed 2 bases at V and 8 bases at J, with 13 bases between. CDR1 LNHNV and CDR2 YYDKDF come from the germline V gene (reference sequence). The CDR3 totals 15 residues. In nucleotides, the CDR3 is TGTGCCACCAGCAGACTCGACACCTCCGATTCACCCCTCCACTTT. Translating gives CATSRLDTSDSPLHF. Full variable domain (missing parts from reference TRBV15 and TRBJ1-6): DAMVIQNPRYQVTQFGKPVTLSCSQTLNHNVMYWYQQKSSQAPKLLFHYYDKDFNNEADTPDNFQSRRPNTSFCFLDIRSPGLGDTAMYLCATSRLDTSDSPLHFGNGTRLTVT.

The chain recombines TRBV6-1 with TRBJ2-1; 7 positions match TRBD1. V gave up 7 bases and J gave up 4 bases; unmatched junction bases: 13. Germline V gene lookup returns CDR1 MNHNS and CDR2 SASEGT. The CDR3 extends over 16 amino acids. CDR3 coding DNA: TGTGCCAGCAATGTCCTGAATGGGGACAGTTACAATGAGCAGTTCTTC. This gives the protein CASNVLNGDSYNEQFF.

This rearrangement joins TRBV4-1 to TRBJ1-1, with unresolved D. CDR1 is MGHRA, CDR2 YSYEKL, per germline. The CDR3 covers 14 residues. V lost 0 bases, J lost 6 bases, and 11 bases lay in between. DNA for the CDR3: TGCGCCAGCAGCCAAGAAAGGCTTCGGGCTGAAGCTTTCTTT. It is translated as CASSQERLRAEAFF.

The chain links TRBV14 to TRBJ2-1, with 9 nucleotides matching TRBD2. This CDR3 comprises 14 residues. The germline V gene has CDR1 SGHDN and CDR2 FVKESK. Trimming at V came to 10 bases and at J to 8 bases, leaving 12 bases not matched to a gene. The CDR3 DNA follows: TGTGCCACAGGGGCGGGAGGGCCTATCGATGAGCAGTTCTTC. Residues: CATGAGGPIDEQFF.

The chain recombines TRBV5-1 with TRBJ2-1; D is unclear. Germline CDR1 and CDR2: SGHRS and YFSETQ. CDR3 length equals 15 residues. The V and J ends lost 2 bases and 4 bases respectively, with 13 bases between them. The CDR3 bases are TGCGCCAGCAGCTTTTACCCCCAAATGTACAATGAGCAGTTCTTC. The encoded protein is CASSFYPQMYNEQFF. Filled out from reference TRBV5-1 and TRBJ2-1, the complete variable domain reads KAGVTQTPRYLIKTRGQQVTLSCSPISGHRSVSWYQQTPGQGLQFLFEYFSETQRNKGNFPGRFSGRQFSNSRSEMNVSTLELGDSALYLCASSFYPQMYNEQFFGPGTRLTVL.

The chain joins TRBV20-1 to TRBJ1-2, with D unresolved. V lost 5 bases and J 3 bases, leaving 13 bases between the germline ends. CDR3 length equals 13 residues. Looked up from germline, CDR1 is DFQATT and CDR2 is SNEGSKA (reference sequence). CDR3 sequence (DNA): TGCAGTGCTGGATCTCCGAACGACTATGGCTACACCTTC. Amino acids: CSAGSPNDYGYTF.

V gene TRBV19 combines with J gene TRBJ1-1; 9 positions agree with TRBD1. Germline V gives CDR1 LNHDA, CDR2 SQIVND (reference sequence). V was clipped by 6 bases and J by 3 bases; unmatched bases: 5. This CDR3 spans 14 amino acids. The CDR3 DNA is TGTGCCAGTAGCTCGACAGGGGGGGACACTGAAGCTTTCTTT. It codes for CASSSTGGDTEAFF.

This chain connects TRBV6-1 to TRBJ2-7, with TRBD2 matching 9 bases. This CDR3 is built from 14 residues. The germline CDR1 and CDR2 sequences are MNHNS and SASEGT. The V and J ends lost 6 bases and 3 bases, in that order; junction bases with no gene match: 6. The CDR3 is CASRLTSGYYEQYF. DNA of the CDR3: TGTGCCAGCAGACTGACTAGCGGTTACTACGAGCAGTACTTC.

The V call is TRBV3-1, the J call TRBJ2-5; TRBD1 aligns across 10 bases. From germline, CDR1 is LGHDT and CDR2 YNNKEL (reference sequence). Trimming cost V 3 bases and J 0 bases; bases outside gene matches: 7. The CDR3 consists of 17 residues. The CDR3 reads CASSQDWTGGYQETQYF. The CDR3 coding sequence is TGTGCCAGCAGCCAGGATTGGACAGGGGGGTACCAAGAGACCCAGTACTTC.

The chain has TRBV4-1 and TRBJ1-1, with D perhaps TRBD1 (5 bases). CDR3 length: 11 amino acids. Germline assignment: CDR1 MGHRA and CDR2 YSYEKL. The V end was cut by 4 bases, the J end by 6 bases, with 6 bases between. The CDR3 DNA follows: TGCGCCAGCAGCCGGGGGGCTGAAGCTTTCTTT. It yields the protein CASSRGAEAFF.

V and J are TRBV13 and TRBJ2-3; no firm D call. V lost 1 base, J lost 2 bases, and 19 bases lay in between. Germline CDR1 and CDR2: PRHDT and FYEKMQ (reference sequence). The CDR3 runs 18 residues. The CDR3 protein is CASSLEWMEGIPTDTQYF. In nucleotides, the CDR3 is TGTGCCAGCAGCTTAGAATGGATGGAAGGGATTCCCACAGATACGCAGTATTTT.

The chain joins TRBV15 to TRBJ2-7; 9 nucleotides match TRBD1. There are 15 residues in the CDR3. With 6 bases clipped from V and 0 bases from J, the junction kept 6 bases outside the gene matches. Germline V lookup: CDR1 LNHNV, CDR2 YYDKDF (reference sequence). CDR3 coding DNA: TGTGCCACCAGGTCCACAGGGGGCGCCTCCTACGAGCAGTACTTC. Amino acids: CATRSTGGASYEQYF.

This chain uses TRBV4-1 with TRBJ2-1, with 11 bases that match TRBD2. V gave up 4 bases and J gave up 0 bases; unmatched junction bases: 14. CDR3 length equals 20 residues. CDR1 MGHRA and CDR2 YSYEKL come from the germline V gene. Here the CDR3 reads CASSPPGLAAETPSYNEQFF. The CDR3 bases are TGCGCCAGCAGCCCGCCGGGACTAGCGGCCGAAACCCCCTCCTACAATGAGCAGTTCTTC.

V is TRBV7-6 and J is TRBJ2-7; a possible D gene is TRBD2 (5 bases). V lost 1 base to trimming and J lost 7 bases, with 11 bases between them. The CDR3 is 13 residues long. CDR1 and CDR2 from the germline V gene are SGHVS and FNYEAQ. The CDR3 DNA reads TGTGCCAGCAGCTTAGACACGGGGAGTGAGCAGTACTTC. Its translation: CASSLDTGSEQYF.

The CDR3: CASSLLATEAFF. CDR3 nucleotide sequence: TGTGCCAGCAGTTTACTGGCGACTGAAGCTTTCTTT. The J gene is TRBJ1-1, the V gene TRBV28; D is unclear. CDR3 size: 12 residues. Germline CDR1 is MDHEN and CDR2 is SYDVKM. V was clipped by 2 bases and J by 5 bases, with 6 bases between them.

V is TRBV7-6 and J is TRBJ2-5, with 15 bases aligning to TRBD2. The J segment lost 5 bases and the V segment lost 2 bases, leaving 12 bases of the junction unmatched. This CDR3 comprises 19 residues. CDR1 is SGHVS and CDR2 is FNYEAQ in the germline V gene. The CDR3 reads CASSLSPPGLAGGKETQYF. CDR3 nucleotide sequence: TGTGCCAGCAGCTTATCTCCCCCGGGACTAGCGGGGGGTAAGGAGACCCAGTACTTC.

This chain connects TRBV6-2 or TRBV6-3 to TRBJ1-1, with unresolved D. From germline, CDR1 is MNHEY and CDR2 SVGEGT. V lost 0 bases to trimming and J lost 3 bases, with 8 bases between them. This CDR3 comprises 14 residues. The CDR3 reads CASSYSAAYTEAFF. DNA of the CDR3: TGTGCCAGCAGTTACTCTGCGGCCTACACTGAAGCTTTCTTT.